Shown below are 9 T cell receptor beta chains from a single sample sequenced in a study of T cell responses to AZD1222 COVID-19 vaccine (dated by TCRdb to the early 2020s). The library was produced with the immunoSEQ multiplex PCR assay. The source is immuneACCESS, and TCRdb retained only in-frame sequences with V and J called. Part of the clones is not carried over; for the studies checked, unresolved V genes explain less than half of this, and the remainder is unexplained. The sample yields 65,000 to 85,000 clones; roughly 90% were counted once. Approximately 5.2% of the sample goes to the ten largest clones. This specimen's time point label, interpreted: baseline before first vaccination. The starting material was peripheral blood, obtained on day 0 of AZD1222 vaccination. The source is an adult in good health.

The chain employs TRBV30 and TRBJ2-1; D unresolved. Germline V lookup: CDR1 GTSNPN, CDR2 SVGIG (reference sequence). The CDR3 length is 13 residues. Trimming cost V 5 bases and J 1 base, with 9 bases left between them. The CDR3 nucleotides are TGTGCCTGGGACGTTTCGTCCTACAATGAGCAGTTCTTC. Translating it yields CAWDVSSYNEQFF.

The chain combines TRBV11-3 with TRBJ2-2; D might be TRBD1 (5 bases). Germline CDR1 is SGHNT and CDR2 is YENEEA. Trimming stripped 2 bases from V and 3 bases from J, with 10 bases between. This CDR3 is 15 amino acids long. CDR3 bases: TGTGCCAGCAGCTTAAGGGGATTTGACACCGGGGAGCTGTTTTTT. Translation: CASSLRGFDTGELFF.

This chain links TRBV2 with TRBJ1-5; D is possibly TRBD1 (5 bases). The CDR3 length is 16 residues. The germline V and J ends were trimmed by 3 bases and 1 base, with 13 bases remaining between them. Per the germline V gene, CDR1 is SNHLY and CDR2 is FYNNEI. The CDR3 sequence: CASSDHRDASNQPQHF. The CDR3 bases are TGTGCCAGCAGTGACCACCGGGACGCAAGCAATCAGCCCCAGCATTTT. The full variable domain, in which reference TRBV2 and TRBJ1-5 provide the parts outside the CDR3, is EPEVTQTPSHQVTQMGQEVILRCVPISNHLYFYWYRQILGQKVEFLVSFYNNEISEKSEIFDDQFSVERPDGSNFTLKIRSTKLEDSAMYFCASSDHRDASNQPQHFGDGTRLSIL.

The chain has TRBV13 and TRBJ1-4; 9 nucleotides line up with TRBD1. The germline V gene has CDR1 PRHDT and CDR2 FYEKMQ (reference sequence). Losses at the gene ends were 3 bases for V and 3 bases for J; bases not matched to a gene: 8. The length of the CDR3 is 17 residues. CDR3 in DNA: TGTGCCAGCAGCTTTGGGACAGGGACTGTTTCTAATGAAAAACTGTTTTTT. Translated: CASSFGTGTVSNEKLFF.

The rearrangement joins TRBV19 to TRBJ1-1; the D gene is possibly TRBD1 (6 bases). The CDR3 sequence is 14 residues long. Germline V gene lookup returns CDR1 LNHDA and CDR2 SQIVND (reference sequence). V was trimmed by 7 bases and J by 7 bases, leaving 19 bases between them. The CDR3 loop is CASMDLRGVGEAFF. CDR3 coding DNA: TGTGCCAGTATGGACCTCAGGGGAGTCGGTGAAGCTTTCTTT.

The chain couples TRBV5-5 to TRBJ1-6, with D unclear. The CDR3 has 13 amino acids. The V end lost 0 bases, the J end lost 9 bases, and 7 bases lay between the germline ends. Germline V gene data show CDR1 as SGHKS and CDR2 as YYEKEE (reference sequence). CDR3 residues: CASSLEPLSPLHF. The CDR3 nucleotides read TGTGCCAGCAGCTTGGAACCCCTTTCACCCCTCCACTTT.

The rearrangement uses TRBV28 and TRBJ1-5; D is unclear. Trimming removed 6 bases from V and 2 bases from J, with 8 bases in between. The CDR3 has 13 residues. CDR1 MDHEN and CDR2 SYDVKM come from the germline V gene. This chain's CDR3 is CASSLDGNQPQHF. The CDR3 region has the DNA TGTGCCAGCAGCCTGGATGGCAATCAGCCCCAGCATTTT.

This chain connects TRBV6-2 or TRBV6-3 to TRBJ1-1; D remains unclear. CDR1 MNHEY and CDR2 SVGEGT come from the germline V gene. The germline V and J ends were trimmed by 2 bases and 0 bases, with 10 bases remaining between them. The CDR3 has 15 amino acids. CDR3 coding DNA: TGTGCCAGCAGTTACCCCGAAGGGCTGAACACTGAAGCTTTCTTT. Its protein is CASSYPEGLNTEAFF.

The chain carries TRBV3-1 (or the pseudogene TRBV3-2) and TRBJ1-1, with 9 bases identical to TRBD1. Per germline, CDR1 LGHDT and CDR2 YNNKEL (reference sequence). The CDR3 runs 17 residues. V shed 0 bases, J shed 1 base, and the junction held 6 bases outside the gene matches. DNA of the CDR3: TGTGCCAGCAGCCAAGATGGGACAGGGCGGCCGAACACTGAAGCTTTCTTT. It encodes CASSQDGTGRPNTEAFF.